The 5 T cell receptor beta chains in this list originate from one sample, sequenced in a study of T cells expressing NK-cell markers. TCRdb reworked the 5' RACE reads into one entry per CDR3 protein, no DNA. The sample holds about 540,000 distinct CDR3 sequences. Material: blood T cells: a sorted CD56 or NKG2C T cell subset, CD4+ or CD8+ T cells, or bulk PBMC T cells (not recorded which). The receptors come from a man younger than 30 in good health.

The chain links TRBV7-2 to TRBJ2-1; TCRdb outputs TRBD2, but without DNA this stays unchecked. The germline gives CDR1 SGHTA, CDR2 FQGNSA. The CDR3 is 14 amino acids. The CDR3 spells CASSLVASGGKQFF.

The CDR3: CSARDRRGQEYQETQYF. The chain carries TRBV20-1 and TRBJ2-5; TCRdb gives TRBD1 as the D gene, but with no DNA this cannot be confirmed. The CDR3 runs to 17 residues. CDR1 DFQATT and CDR2 SNEGSKA come from the germline V gene (reference sequence).

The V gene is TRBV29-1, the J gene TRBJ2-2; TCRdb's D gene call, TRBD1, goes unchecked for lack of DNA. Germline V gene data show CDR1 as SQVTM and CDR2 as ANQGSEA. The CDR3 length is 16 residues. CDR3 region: CSVRTGGAANTGELFF.

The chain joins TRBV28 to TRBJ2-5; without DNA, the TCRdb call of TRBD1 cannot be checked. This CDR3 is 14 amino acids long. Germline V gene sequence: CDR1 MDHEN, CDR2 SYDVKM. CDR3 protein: CASSLPKRGETQYF.

The CDR3 here is CASRNLAGLYEQYF. The rearrangement links TRBV7-2 to TRBJ2-7; TCRdb picks TRBD2, but there is no DNA to check that call. Germline assignment: CDR1 SGHTA and CDR2 FQGNSA. The CDR3 is 14 residues long.